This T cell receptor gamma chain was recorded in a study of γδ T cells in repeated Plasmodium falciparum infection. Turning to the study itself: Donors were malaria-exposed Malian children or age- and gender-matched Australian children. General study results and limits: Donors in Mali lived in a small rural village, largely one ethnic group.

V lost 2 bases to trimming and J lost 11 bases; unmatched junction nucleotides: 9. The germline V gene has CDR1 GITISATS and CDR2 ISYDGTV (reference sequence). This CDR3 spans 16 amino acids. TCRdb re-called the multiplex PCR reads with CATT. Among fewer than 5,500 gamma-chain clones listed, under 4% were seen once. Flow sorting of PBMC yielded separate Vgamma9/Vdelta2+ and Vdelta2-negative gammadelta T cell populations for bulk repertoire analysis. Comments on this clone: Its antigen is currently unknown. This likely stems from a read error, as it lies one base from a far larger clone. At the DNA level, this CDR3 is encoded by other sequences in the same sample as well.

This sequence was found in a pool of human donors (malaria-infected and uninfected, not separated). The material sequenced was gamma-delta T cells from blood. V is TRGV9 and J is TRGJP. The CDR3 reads CALWEEWELGKKIKVF. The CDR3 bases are TGTGCCTTGTGGGAGGAGTGGGAGCTGGGCAAAAAAATCAAGGTATTT.